A selection of T cell receptor beta chains follows, all from one sample in a study of shared clonotypes between healthy human individuals. Method: immunoSEQ multiplex PCR; TCRdb's copy keeps in-frame clones and lacks some. The data show approximately 840,000 clones, around 96% seen once. Sequencing was carried out using naive CD8+ T cells sorted from blood. Every receptor here comes from a young man in good health. Both conserved end residues are part of each CDR3. Each record gives: D gene, J gene, V gene, clone size, CDR3 protein, CDR3 DNA. D genes are given only for firm matches. Part of the rows lack a size; the others show once, few, many or a class for expanded clones.

D: NA
J: TRBJ2-5
V: TRBV19
size: NA
CDR3: CASSIVEGTETQYF
DNA: TGTGCCAGTAGTATAGTGGAGGGTACTGAGACCCAGTACTTC

D: TRBD2
J: TRBJ2-3
V: TRBV10-2
size: few
CDR3: CASSTFGREASYTQYF
DNA: TGCGCCAGCAGTACTTTTGGGCGGGAGGCGAGCTATACGCAGTATTTT

D: NA
J: TRBJ2-7
V: TRBV19
size: NA
CDR3: CASSEQVFYEQYF
DNA: TGTGCCAGCTCAGAACAGGTCTTCTACGAGCAGTACTTC

D: NA
J: TRBJ2-5
V: TRBV4-1
size: NA
CDR3: CASSLGIQETQYF
DNA: TGCGCCAGCAGCCTTGGGATACAAGAGACCCAGTACTTC

D: NA
J: TRBJ2-4
V: TRBV11-2
size: NA
CDR3: CASILGGGQGAYKNIQYF
DNA: TGTGCCAGCATTCTAGGGGGAGGGCAGGGCGCTTACAAAAACATTCAGTACTTC

D: TRBD1
J: TRBJ1-2
V: TRBV7-9
size: NA
CDR3: CASSPKTTGDGYGYTF
DNA: TGTGCCAGCAGCCCCAAAACCACAGGGGATGGCTATGGCTACACCTTC

D: NA
J: TRBJ1-1
V: TRBV6-6
size: NA
CDR3: CASSYPTDMNTEAFF
DNA: TGTGCCAGCAGTTACCCGACAGACATGAACACTGAAGCTTTCTTT

D: NA
J: TRBJ1-2
V: TRBV7-9
size: NA
CDR3: CASSYSDSPPSGYTF
DNA: TGTGCCAGCAGCTACTCGGACAGTCCTCCTAGTGGCTACACCTTC

D: NA
J: TRBJ2-7
V: TRBV7-9
size: NA
CDR3: CASSPSYEQYF
DNA: TGTGCCAGCAGCCCGTCCTACGAGCAGTACTTC

D: TRBD1
J: TRBJ2-2
V: TRBV29-1
size: NA
CDR3: CSVDGTADTGELFF
DNA: TGCAGCGTTGATGGGACAGCGGACACCGGGGAGCTGTTTTTT

D: TRBD1
J: TRBJ2-7
V: TRBV15
size: NA
CDR3: CATSRLGQGISEQYF
DNA: TGTGCCACCAGCAGACTGGGACAGGGCATCTCCGAGCAGTACTTC